Listed below are T cell receptor beta chains from one sample, sequenced in a study of blood T cell repertoires in COVID-19. Sequencing used immunoSEQ multiplex PCR; TCRdb keeps in-frame clones, though not all of them. The sample holds hundreds of thousands of clones; roughly 85% are singletons and the top ten take under 1.5%. Input material: peripheral blood. Source of these receptors: a woman aged 30 to 39 with active or convalescent COVID-19. Both conserved end residues are trimmed from each CDR3. Fields, in order: J gene, V gene, CDR3 protein.

>TRBJ2-1|TRBV7-9
ASSFRTAGGFGQF
>TRBJ2-7|TRBV5-4
ASSLDATREGVYEQY
>TRBJ1-4|TRBV6-5
ASSPRTGGYEKLF
>TRBJ1-4|TRBV2
ASCSGSEMWSEKLF
>TRBJ1-2|TRBV4-1
ASSQEGGLGTGMTYGYT
>TRBJ2-7|TRBV4-2
ASSQDGVLAGVEHEQY
>TRBJ2-7|TRBV5-1
ASSPGQGMGYEQY
>TRBJ1-3|TRBV29-1
SVKLSGNTIY
>TRBJ2-3|TRBV5-1
ASSAGTGGFSTDTQY
>TRBJ1-4|TRBV7-9
ASSLKQGGEKLF
>TRBJ2-3|TRBV10-3
AISLGYSGGPPTDTQY
>TRBJ1-1|TRBV21-1
ASSKGLGSFCGNTEAF
>TRBJ1-6|TRBV6-1
ASSEPAGLHNSPLH
>TRBJ2-1|TRBV5-1
ASSPGKLAGQYNEQF
>TRBJ1-4|TRBV18
ASSPPRGTNEKLF
>TRBJ2-2|TRBV19
ASSTPGGPELF
>TRBJ2-2|TRBV7-8
ASSLLDTGELF
>TRBJ2-1|TRBV3-1/TRBV3-2
ASSQEAAAVSYNEQF
>TRBJ2-1|TRBV4-1
ASSQDSLHNEQF
>TRBJ2-7|TRBV19
ASSIGRSYEQY
>TRBJ1-2|TRBV10-1
ASSESTVLDYGYT
>TRBJ2-5|TRBV19
ASSIPTRGETQY
>TRBJ1-2|TRBV19
ASSLENSNVNYGYT
>TRBJ1-1|TRBV5-1
ASSRQGSMNTEAF
>TRBJ1-1|TRBV7-6
ASSPGLGQGATEAF
>TRBJ2-1|TRBV5-1
ASSGQGSYNEQF
>TRBJ1-2|TRBV5-6
ASSLWTDGAYGYT
>TRBJ1-2|TRBV5-4
ASSRPEGAAFGYT
>TRBJ2-3|TRBV5-4
ASSDPGLAGGISTDTQY
>TRBJ2-7|TRBV7-8
ASSLGGRSYEQY
>TRBJ1-4|TRBV7-8
ASSSQTHMEKLF
>TRBJ1-5|TRBV6-1
ASSEERTGRQPQH
>TRBJ2-2|TRBV6-5
ASRRDSGRTGELF
>TRBJ1-5|TRBV6-1
ASSEASGNQPQH
>TRBJ1-4|TRBV20-1
SATEQGNEKLF
>TRBJ2-7|TRBV5-8
ASSFHLDLAYEQY
>TRBJ2-7|TRBV7-8
ASSLEGLPDEQY
>TRBJ1-2|TRBV11-1
ASSLGQGLGSYT
>TRBJ2-1|TRBV12-3/TRBV12-4
ASSPRTDSEQF
>TRBJ1-1|TRBV6-5
ASSSGTGDMAF
>TRBJ1-5|TRBV6-2/TRBV6-3
ASSYPADINQPQH
>TRBJ1-3|TRBV6-6
ASSYGTAPGNTIY
>TRBJ1-3|TRBV6-5
ASSPRSPTGNTIY
>TRBJ1-2|TRBV20-1
SAGGRFGYT
>TRBJ1-3|TRBV15
ATSREQGNTIY
>TRBJ2-7|TRBV30
ARRGAAYEQY
>TRBJ1-5|TRBV5-5
ASSEGQLKLSNQPQH
>TRBJ1-4|TRBV19
ASSMAGLVANEKLF
>TRBJ1-2|TRBV11-1
ASRGTPSNYGYT
>TRBJ1-3|TRBV7-9
ASSLNPGQYSSGNTIY
>TRBJ1-6|TRBV5-1
ASSFDRDSPLH
>TRBJ2-1|TRBV19
ASSTSKRGPAHNEQF
>TRBJ1-1|TRBV6-5
ASSYDRGVGAF
>TRBJ1-5|TRBV4-1
ASSQGTGQIWPQH
>TRBJ1-1|TRBV19
ASSIWSQTMNTEAF
>TRBJ2-3|TRBV19
ASSGGRARTDTQY
>TRBJ1-6|TRBV30
AWRGQGNYNSPLH
>TRBJ2-7|TRBV5-6
ASSLNVNSYEQY
>TRBJ1-2|TRBV5-1
ASSIGLGDLSDYGYT
>TRBJ1-5|TRBV10-3
AISDSDGQPQH